The 10 T cell receptor beta chains below come from one sample, sequenced in a study of blood T cell repertoires in COVID-19. Profiled with immunoSEQ multiplex PCR; TCRdb holds only in-frame clones, not every one. The sample lists approximately 210,000 clones, 70% to 90% occurring once. Material for sequencing was peripheral blood. These receptors all stem from a man aged 45 to 65 with COVID-19, enrolled during active disease.

This clone showed up just once. This rearrangement joins TRBV3-1 (or the pseudogene TRBV3-2) to TRBJ2-5, with D perhaps TRBD2 (6 bases). The CDR3 extends over 15 amino acids. Germline V gene lookup returns CDR1 LGHDT and CDR2 YNNKEL (reference sequence). With 2 bases removed from V and 0 bases from J, the gap between germline ends came to 10 bases. DNA of the CDR3: TGTGCCAGCAGCCAACCTAGGGACTACCAAGAGACCCAGTACTTC. The encoded protein is CASSQPRDYQETQYF.

This rearrangement joins TRBV29-1 to TRBJ2-7; 7 bases fit TRBD1. This CDR3 contains 13 residues. With V trimmed by 5 bases and J by 6 bases, 10 bases remained unmatched. CDR1 is SQVTM and CDR2 is ANQGSEA in the germline V gene. The CDR3 region has the DNA TGCAGCGTTCGACAGGGCCCCACCAGCGAGCAGTACTTC. It translates to CSVRQGPTSEQYF.

V is TRBV7-2 and J is TRBJ1-1; unclear D gene. Germline assignment: CDR1 SGHTA and CDR2 FQGNSA. V was trimmed by 0 bases and J by 7 bases, leaving 9 bases between them. The CDR3 spans 13 residues. For the CDR3, the DNA is TGTGCCAGCAGCTTAGCTGGACTCCTTGAAGCTTTCTTT. It encodes CASSLAGLLEAFF.

This clone was found a few times. The chain joins TRBV16 to TRBJ1-1; 9 bases line up with TRBD1. The V gene end was trimmed by 1 base and the J gene end by 10 bases; junction bases not matched to a gene: 4. Per the germline V gene, CDR1 is KGHSY and CDR2 is FQNENV. The CDR3 has 13 residues. The CDR3 loop is CASSQLGQGRAFF. The CDR3 DNA sequence: TGTGCCAGCAGCCAATTGGGACAGGGACGAGCTTTCTTT. The full variable domain, in which reference TRBV16 and TRBJ1-1 provide the parts outside the CDR3, is GEEVAQTPKHLVRGEGQKAKLYCAPIKGHSYVFWYQQVLKNEFKFLISFQNENVFDETGMPKERFSAKCLPNSPCSLEIQATKLEDSAVYFCASSQLGQGRAFFGQGTRLTVV.

This clone was observed a few times. This chain connects TRBV5-4 to TRBJ1-2; D is uncertain. The CDR3 runs to 14 residues. V was shortened by 2 bases and J by 4 bases, with 12 bases between the two germline ends. Germline V lookup: CDR1 SGHNT, CDR2 YYREEE (reference sequence). Here the CDR3 DNA reads TGTGCCAGCAGCTTTCCCGACACAATCTATGGCTACACCTTC. This sequence encodes CASSFPDTIYGYTF.

The gene calls are TRBV5-1 and TRBJ2-7; 8 bases map to TRBD1. V was pared by 4 bases and J by 3 bases, with 6 bases of the junction left unmatched. This CDR3 contains 14 residues. CDR1 is SGHRS, CDR2 YFSETQ, per germline. The CDR3 here is CASSRSQGVYEQYF. The DNA for the CDR3 is TGCGCCAGCAGCCGATCACAGGGGGTCTACGAGCAGTACTTC.

The chain employs TRBV29-1 and TRBJ1-1; D is possibly TRBD1 (5 bases). Germline CDR1 SQVTM, CDR2 ANQGSEA. The V gene lost 6 bases and the J gene lost 0 bases, with 14 bases spanning the gap. The CDR3 contains 14 residues. DNA of the CDR3: TGCAGCGTAGCCCCCAGGGATCTGAACACTGAAGCTTTCTTT. This sequence encodes CSVAPRDLNTEAFF.

CDR3 bases: TGTGCCAGCAGCTTGGCTTACGGGCGGGGGGGCCCAGAGACCCAGTACTTC. Protein product: CASSLAYGRGGPETQYF. The chain carries TRBV5-6 and TRBJ2-5; TRBD2 agrees at 9 bases. In germline, CDR1 is SGHDT, CDR2 YYEEEE. The CDR3 has 17 amino acids. After removal of 0 bases from V and 4 bases from J, the junction contained 10 bases not matched to a gene.

In its sample, this clone was seen once. V is TRBV5-1 and J is TRBJ2-3, with 11 positions matching TRBD2. After removal of 4 bases from V and 5 bases from J, the junction contained 6 bases not matched to a gene. This CDR3 has 15 amino acids. CDR1 and CDR2 from the germline V gene are SGHRS and YFSETQ. This CDR3 reads CASSNSGRAEDTQYF. CDR3 in DNA: TGCGCCAGCAGCAATAGCGGGAGGGCCGAAGATACGCAGTATTTT.

The chain has TRBV21-1 and TRBJ2-1; the table's D call of TRBD2 was not tested on the DNA. TRBV21-1 is a pseudogene segment. The CDR3 is made up of 17 amino acids. Here the CDR3 DNA reads TGTGCCAGCAGCTCTCGACTAGCGGGGCCCTCCTACAATGAGCAGTTCTTC. Translated: CASSSRLAGPSYNEQFF.